These 25 T cell receptor beta chains share one sample of origin, sequenced in a study of T cell responses to AZD1222 COVID-19 vaccine. Data came from immunoSEQ multiplex PCR; TCRdb stores just in-frame clones and leaves some out. The repertoire holds approximately 150,000 clones, with about 92% as singletons. The specimen comprised peripheral blood, sampled on day 0 of AZD1222 vaccination. These receptors were obtained from an adult in good health.

This chain joins TRBV5-1 and TRBJ2-7, with a weak D call TRBD1 (7 bases). V lost 3 bases and J lost 3, with 13 bases in between. This CDR3 spans 14 amino acids. In germline, CDR1 is SGHRS, CDR2 YFSETQ. The CDR3 region has the DNA TGCGCCAGCAGCTACACAGGGGAGGTCTACGAGCAGTACTTC. Amino acid sequence: CASSYTGEVYEQYF.

This chain uses TRBV6-5 with TRBJ1-2; a weak D match, TRBD1 (6 bases). V was trimmed by 2 bases and J by 4 bases, leaving 17 bases between them. Germline CDR1 is MNHEY and CDR2 is SVGAGI. This CDR3 is built from 16 residues. This CDR3 reads CASSYTYAGQLYGYTF. The CDR3 DNA sequence: TGTGCCAGCAGTTACACCTACGCCGGACAGCTCTATGGCTACACCTTC.

The J gene is TRBJ2-2, the V gene TRBV5-1, with D maybe TRBD2 (7 bases). From germline, CDR1 is SGHRS and CDR2 YFSETQ. The CDR3 has 17 amino acids. V lost 2 bases, J lost 0 bases, and 14 bases lay in between. The CDR3 coding sequence is TGCGCCAGCAGCTTAGCGGGACATTGGACGAACACCGGGGAGCTGTTTTTT. Translated, it gives CASSLAGHWTNTGELFF.

J is TRBJ1-2 and V is TRBV10-3; 7 bases agree with TRBD1. Germline V gene lookup returns CDR1 ENHRY and CDR2 SYGVKD. CDR3 length equals 14 residues. V shed 0 bases, J shed 3 bases, and the junction held 1 base outside the gene matches. Written as DNA, the CDR3 is TGTGCCATCAGTGAGTCGGGACAGTACTATGGCTACACCTTC. Translated: CAISESGQYYGYTF.

This clone was seen only once. V is TRBV5-1 and J is TRBJ2-7, with D possibly being TRBD1 (6 bases). The germline V gene encodes CDR1 SGHRS and CDR2 YFSETQ. This CDR3 comprises 14 residues. Deletions cut 7 bases from V and 7 bases from J, with 21 bases between. DNA for the CDR3: TGCGCCAGCGGAGCTTGGGGGCGGGCGGGTGAGCAGTACTTC. This gives the protein CASGAWGRAGEQYF.

The gene calls are TRBV30 and TRBJ1-1; D not certain. The ends were cut back, 3 bases at V and 1 base at J, with 9 bases in the middle. The CDR3 covers 13 residues. Germline V CDR1 and CDR2: GTSNPN, SVGIG (reference sequence). The CDR3 DNA follows: TGTGCCTGGAGATCTTGGGAGAACACTGAAGCTTTCTTT. Protein product: CAWRSWENTEAFF.

The CDR3 DNA reads as TGTGCCATCAGTGTATCGGGGGAAATCGGGGAGCTGTTTTTT. Amino acids: CAISVSGEIGELFF. V and J are TRBV10-3 and TRBJ2-2; D is perhaps TRBD2 (6 bases). V lost 4 bases and J lost 7, with 13 bases in between. This CDR3 is 14 amino acids long. Germline V gene sequence: CDR1 ENHRY, CDR2 SYGVKD.

CDR3 in DNA: TGCGCCAGCAGCCCCGGACAGGGAGGAGGCTACACCTTC. Translation: CASSPGQGGGYTF. The chain uses TRBV4-1 and TRBJ1-2, with 8 bases that match TRBD1. CDR3 size: 13 residues. Per the germline V gene, CDR1 is MGHRA and CDR2 is YSYEKL. J lost 8 bases, V lost 4 bases, and 6 bases had no gene match.

V is TRBV5-4 and J is TRBJ2-1, with D unresolved. The V gene's germline CDR1 is SGHNT and CDR2 YYREEE (reference sequence). The ends were cut back, 0 bases at V and 6 bases at J, with 13 bases in the middle. CDR3 length equals 15 residues. The DNA for the CDR3 is TGTGCCAGCAGCTTGGGACATTCAATACCCAATGAGCAGTTCTTC. Its protein product is CASSLGHSIPNEQFF.

V gene TRBV4-1 combines with J gene TRBJ2-3; the D is unclear. This CDR3 has 16 amino acids. Germline V lookup: CDR1 MGHRA, CDR2 YSYEKL. Trimming cost V 0 bases and J 0 bases, with 10 bases left between them. CDR3 residues: CASSQDGRYSTDTQYF. As DNA, the CDR3 is TGCGCCAGCAGCCAAGACGGCAGATATAGCACAGATACGCAGTATTTT.

The chain couples TRBV5-6 to TRBJ1-3; D not certain. The CDR3 has 14 residues. The germline CDR1 and CDR2 sequences are SGHDT and YYEEEE. Trimming removed 4 bases from V and 4 bases from J, with 12 bases in between. In DNA, the CDR3 is TGTGCCAGCAGCCACAGACCTTCAGGAAACACCATATATTTT. It codes for CASSHRPSGNTIYF. The entire variable domain, with the rest obtained from reference TRBV5-6 and TRBJ1-3, is as follows: DAGVTQSPTHLIKTRGQQVTLRCSPKSGHDTVSWYQQALGQGPQFIFQYYEEEERQRGNFPDRFSGHQFPNYSSELNVNALLLGDSALYLCASSHRPSGNTIYFGEGSWLTVV.

This clone was observed a single time. This rearrangement joins TRBV10-3 to TRBJ2-3, with TRBD2 matching 11 bases. The junction had 4 bases not matched to a gene; V was cut back by 3 bases and J by 2 bases. In germline, CDR1 is ENHRY, CDR2 SYGVKD. The CDR3 runs to 16 residues. CDR3 in DNA: TGTGCCATCAGTGACAGACTAGCGGGGAACACAGATACGCAGTATTTT. The encoded protein is CAISDRLAGNTDTQYF.

CDR3 protein: CASSWGQHNYGYTF. CDR3 in DNA: TGTGCCAGCAGTTGGGGACAGCATAACTATGGCTACACCTTC. The rearrangement uses TRBV6-2 or TRBV6-3 and TRBJ1-2; TRBD1 aligns across 7 bases. The CDR3 has 14 amino acids. V trimming: 4 bases; J trimming: 1 base; junction bases outside the gene matches: 3. Germline lookup yields CDR1 MNHEY and CDR2 SVGEGT.

Details on this clone: The sample carries other DNA sequences with the same CDR3. CDR3 DNA: TGTGCCAGCAGTTACGGGACATTGAAGAGGGGCGAAGCTTTCTTT. Translated: CASSYGTLKRGEAFF. The chain has TRBV6-6 and TRBJ1-1; D might be TRBD1 (6 bases). Germline CDR1 reads MNHNY; CDR2 reads SVGAGI (reference sequence). Trimming left V 2 bases short and J 8 bases short, with 18 bases between. The CDR3 sequence is 15 residues long.

This chain connects TRBV21-1 to TRBJ2-7; TRBD2, the table's D call, was not compared with the DNA. TRBV21-1 is a pseudogene segment. This CDR3 spans 13 amino acids. The CDR3 reads CASSRREGGKQYF. CDR3 DNA sequence: TGTGCCAGCAGCAGGCGGGAGGGTGGCAAGCAGTACTTC.

This chain joins TRBV2 and TRBJ1-5; a possible D gene is TRBD1 (5 bases). This CDR3 is built from 16 residues. Germline values: CDR1 SNHLY, CDR2 FYNNEI. V was cut by 8 bases and J by 7 bases, with 24 bases left in between. This CDR3 reads CASHPRGGNGFQPQHF. DNA of the CDR3: TGTGCCAGCCACCCACGGGGGGGTAATGGTTTCCAGCCCCAGCATTTT.

For this clone: At one end, the junction sequence differs from germline, possibly due to a read error. The gene calls are TRBV7-3 and TRBJ1-2; 8 positions agree with TRBD1. There are 15 residues in the CDR3. The germline V gene encodes CDR1 SGHTA and CDR2 FQGTGA. CDR3 residues: CASSVTGTGFGGYTF. The CDR3 region has the DNA TGTGCCAGCAGCGTAACTGGGACAGGCTTTGGCGGCTACACCTTC.

The chain recombines TRBV3-1 (or the pseudogene TRBV3-2) with TRBJ1-1; TRBD1 is a possible D gene (5 bases). Per the germline V gene, CDR1 is LGHDT and CDR2 is YNNKEL (reference sequence). Trimming removed 0 bases from V and 11 bases from J, with 13 bases in between. This CDR3 is 13 amino acids long. For the CDR3, the DNA is TGTGCCAGCAGCCAAGAGTTCGGGGGGTCGGCTTTCTTT. The encoded protein is CASSQEFGGSAFF.

The gene calls are TRBV20-1 and TRBJ2-7; 10 bases line up with TRBD2. Germline V lookup: CDR1 DFQATT, CDR2 SNEGSKA (reference sequence). The CDR3 has 16 residues. J was trimmed by 1 base and V by 3 bases; bases with no gene match: 9. CDR3 bases: TGCAGTGCTAGTACCCCGCTACTAGCGGGATCCTACGAGCAGTACTTC. Translated: CSASTPLLAGSYEQYF.

V usage is TRBV7-2 and J usage is TRBJ1-3; D ambiguous. The CDR3 sequence is 14 residues long. In germline, CDR1 is SGHTA, CDR2 FQGNSA. V dropped 8 bases and J dropped 0 bases, with 11 bases sitting between them. CDR3 amino acids: CASGIGTSGNTIYF. In nucleotides, the CDR3 is TGTGCCAGCGGGATAGGAACCTCTGGAAACACCATATATTTT. Using reference TRBV7-2 and TRBJ1-3 for the parts outside the CDR3, the full variable domain is GAGVSQSPSNKVTEKGKDVELRCDPISGHTALYWYRQSLGQGLEFLIYFQGNSAPDKSGLPSDRFSAERTGGSVSTLTIQRTQQEDSAVYLCASGIGTSGNTIYFGEGSWLTVV.

This clone has just a few counts. This chain connects TRBV3-1 (or the pseudogene TRBV3-2) to TRBJ1-3, with TRBD1 as a possible D gene (5 bases). Germline V gene lookup returns CDR1 LGHDT and CDR2 YNNKEL (reference sequence). The CDR3 is 14 amino acids. The V end lost 6 bases, the J end lost 4 bases, and 13 bases lay between the germline ends. The CDR3 loop reads CASSLHRDGNTIYF. CDR3 nucleotide sequence: TGTGCCAGCAGTCTACATCGGGACGGAAACACCATATATTTT.

This sequence joins TRBV29-1 and TRBJ2-1; perhaps TRBD2 as D (5 bases). The V gene's germline CDR1 is SQVTM and CDR2 ANQGSEA. This CDR3 comprises 13 residues. Trimming stripped 4 bases from V and 4 bases from J, with 11 bases between. CDR3 protein: CSVVASRYNEQFF. The DNA for the CDR3 is TGCAGCGTTGTTGCTAGCAGATACAATGAGCAGTTCTTC.

The chain combines TRBV29-1 with TRBJ1-2; TRBD1 is a possible D gene (6 bases). The CDR3 covers 18 residues. V was cut by 0 bases and J by 2 bases, with 22 bases left in between. CDR1 is SQVTM and CDR2 is ANQGSEA in the germline V gene. The CDR3 DNA sequence: TGCAGCGTTGAAGATCGGGCTAAGGGGGGCTGGCCGAACTATGGCTACACCTTC. Encoded protein: CSVEDRAKGGWPNYGYTF.

The chain couples TRBV10-3 to TRBJ1-2; a weak D match, TRBD1 (5 bases). CDR1 ENHRY and CDR2 SYGVKD come from the germline V gene. The CDR3 runs 12 residues. The V end was cut by 4 bases, the J end by 2 bases, with 5 bases between. CDR3 sequence reads: CAISGGNYGYTF. Written as DNA, the CDR3 is TGTGCCATCAGTGGGGGGAACTATGGCTACACCTTC.

The chain is built from TRBV15 and TRBJ1-2, with TRBD1 as a possible D gene (6 bases). Looked up from germline, CDR1 is LNHNV and CDR2 is YYDKDF (reference sequence). CDR3 length: 14 residues. Trimming removed 1 base from V and 5 bases from J, with 11 bases in between. CDR3 bases: TGTGCCACCAGCAGAGCCTCCACAGGGTATGGCTACACCTTC. This codes for CATSRASTGYGYTF.